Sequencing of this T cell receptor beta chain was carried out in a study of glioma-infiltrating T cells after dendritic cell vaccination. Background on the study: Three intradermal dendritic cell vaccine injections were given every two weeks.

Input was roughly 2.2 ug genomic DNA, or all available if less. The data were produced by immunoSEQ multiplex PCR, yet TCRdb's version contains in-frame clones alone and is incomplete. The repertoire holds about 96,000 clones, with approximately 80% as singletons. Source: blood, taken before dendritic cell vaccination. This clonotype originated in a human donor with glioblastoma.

The CDR3, as DNA: TGTGCCAGCAGCGCCCAGACAGGGAACACTGAAGCTTTCTTT. The encoded protein is CASSAQTGNTEAFF. This chain joins TRBV9 and TRBJ1-1, with D possibly matching TRBD1 (6 bases). In germline, CDR1 is SGDLS, CDR2 YYNGEE. CDR3 length equals 14 residues. Trimming stripped 3 bases from V and 1 base from J, with 10 bases between.